This T cell receptor (beta chain) was captured in a study of CXCR3-negative and CXCR3-positive naive CD8 T cells. Study-wide context: Each library gave roughly 1.6 +/- 0.3 million of 140 million or so TRB reads.

5' RACE that incorporated UMI labels was used to prepare the TRB cDNA libraries. TCRdb reprocessed the 5' RACE reads; each CDR3 protein has one entry and no DNA is given. The sample features 55,000 to 70,000 distinct CDR3 sequences, with about 0.71% in its top ten. About this clonotype itself: Its antigen is not known.

Broader study findings: Naive cells used TRBV-TRBJ genes in much the same way whether CXCR3-negative or CXCR3-positive; memory cells did not. Relative to CXCR3-negative naive cells, CXCR3-positive naive cells had more hydrophobic TRB CDR3s. TRB CDR3 properties indicated TCR strength, while surface CD5 was similar across naive subsets.

The sorting of each CD8+ T cell subset was done in triplicate, at 250,000 to 300,000 cells each. The CDR3 is 12 residues long. Germline V lookup: CDR1 SQVTM, CDR2 ANQGSEA. Sample: naive CXCR3+ CD8+ T cells from blood. Documented subset: CD45RO-CCR7+CD27+CD95- naive CD8+ T cells expressing CXCR3 (TNR3+). V gene TRBV29-1 combines with J gene TRBJ2-1; TCRdb reports TRBD1, a call that lacks DNA to check it against. The source of this sequence is a human donor in good health. Some clones in this sample may be carry-over from other donors' samples. The CDR3 sequence: CSVLTAYNEQFF.